This is a list of T cell receptor beta chains from one sample in a study of beta chain features in type 1 diabetes. Profiling relied on immunoSEQ multiplex PCR, and the TCRdb table lists in-frame clones only, not all of them. Among fewer than 250,000 clones listed, around 14% were seen once. The sample was naive CD4+ T cells from blood. Receptors were obtained from a woman in her 40s in good health. The CDR3 runs from the conserved cysteine through the conserved F or W. Each record gives: D gene, V gene, clone size, J gene, CDR3 protein, CDR3 DNA. D genes are given only for firm matches. Some rows mark clone size as missing; the rest say once, few, many or name a class of expanded clone.

NA	TRBV4-3	NA	TRBJ2-3	CASSLNQGGSGTDTQYF	TGCGCCAGCAGCCTAAACCAAGGGGGTAGCGGCACAGATACGCAGTATTTT
NA	TRBV6-1	few	TRBJ1-1	CASSVRPDFSGTEAFF	TGTGCCAGCAGTGTTCGTCCGGACTTCTCCGGCACTGAAGCTTTCTTT
TRBD1	TRBV5-1	once	TRBJ1-1	CASRPTGAGTEAFF	TGCGCCAGCCGTCCGACAGGGGCGGGTACTGAAGCTTTCTTT
NA	TRBV28	NA	TRBJ1-2	CASRLTGGGPVANF	TGTGCCAGCAGGCTCACGGGGGGGGGCCCAGTGGCAAACTTC
NA	TRBV18	NA	TRBJ1-5	CASSSREDQPQHF	TGTGCCAGCTCGTCACGTGAGGATCAGCCCCAGCATTTT
NA	TRBV4-1	NA	TRBJ1-4	CASSYSRMTNEKLFF	TGCGCCAGCAGCTACTCCAGGATGACTAATGAAAAACTGTTTTTT
NA	TRBV9	few	TRBJ1-6	CASSVEGNFGSPLHF	TGTGCCAGCAGCGTAGAGGGGAACTTTGGATCACCCCTCCACTTT
NA	TRBV11-3	few	TRBJ2-5	CASSSGGTARETQYF	TGTGCCAGCAGCTCCGGAGGGACGGCCCGAGAGACCCAGTACTTC
TRBD2	TRBV2	few	TRBJ2-5	CASSPGTSGGRETQYF	TGTGCCAGCAGTCCCGGGACTAGCGGGGGGAGGGAGACCCAGTACTTC
TRBD2	TRBV5-4	NA	TRBJ2-5	CASSLELRGGRETQYF	TGTGCCAGCAGCTTGGAATTGCGGGGGGGCCGCGAGACCCAGTACTTC
NA	TRBV7-9	few	TRBJ1-1	CASSLESGTEAFF	TGTGCCAGCAGCTTGGAGTCGGGCACTGAAGCTTTCTTT
NA	TRBV14	few	TRBJ2-5	CASSPRVRETQYF	TGTGCCAGCAGCCCGAGGGTGAGAGAGACCCAGTACTTC
TRBD1	TRBV11-2	few	TRBJ2-2	CASSSRTGNTGELFF	TGTGCCAGCAGCTCGAGGACAGGGAACACCGGGGAGCTGTTTTTT
NA	TRBV7-2	NA	TRBJ2-5	CASSLETYTYQETQYF	TGTGCCAGCAGCTTAGAAACTTATACGTACCAAGAGACCCAGTACTTC
NA	TRBV2	NA	TRBJ2-7	CASSERRASYEQYF	TGTGCCAGCAGTGAGCGCAGGGCCTCCTACGAGCAGTACTTC
NA	TRBV9	few	TRBJ2-3	CASSVLASSTDTQYF	TGTGCCAGCAGCGTCTTAGCCTCCAGCACAGATACGCAGTATTTT
NA	TRBV4-1	few	TRBJ1-1	CASSLAAGGTIEAFF	TGCGCCAGCAGCCTGGCGGCGGGGGGGACTATTGAAGCTTTCTTT
NA	TRBV7-2	NA	TRBJ2-7	CASSLFGEQYF	TGTGCCAGCAGCTTATTCGGCGAGCAGTACTTC
NA	TRBV18	few	TRBJ1-4	CASSRGQDNEKLFF	TGTGCCAGCTCACGGGGACAAGATAATGAAAAACTGTTTTTT
NA	TRBV2	NA	TRBJ1-5	CASSVISAVNQPQHF	TGTGCCAGCAGTGTTATCTCGGCGGTCAATCAGCCCCAGCATTTT
TRBD1	TRBV5-6	few	TRBJ1-1	CASSLEMGTGLSEAFF	TGTGCCAGCAGCTTGGAAATGGGGACAGGGTTATCTGAAGCTTTCTTT
NA	TRBV5-1	NA	TRBJ2-2	CASSFSAETGNTGELFF	TGCGCCAGCAGTTTTTCGGCCGAGACAGGGAACACCGGGGAGCTGTTTTTT
TRBD1	TRBV11-2	NA	TRBJ1-4	CASSPRNKGQPNEKLFF	TGTGCCAGCAGCCCCCGAAATAAGGGACAGCCTAATGAAAAACTGTTTTTT
TRBD1	TRBV28	few	TRBJ1-5	CASSSGQGDQPQHF	TGTGCCAGCAGTTCGGGACAGGGGGATCAGCCCCAGCATTTT
NA	TRBV2	few	TRBJ1-1	CASSEFRVATEAFF	TGTGCCAGCAGTGAATTCAGGGTTGCCACTGAAGCTTTCTTT
NA	TRBV28	NA	TRBJ1-2	CASSLYRDSYTF	TGTGCCAGCAGTTTATACCGGGACTCTTACACCTTC
TRBD1	TRBV6-6	NA	TRBJ1-2	CASRTDRDYGYTF	TGTGCCAGCAGAACTGACAGGGACTATGGCTACACCTTC
TRBD2	TRBV5-1	NA	TRBJ2-1	CASSPRTSGENEQFF	TGCGCCAGCAGCCCGCGGACTAGCGGTGAGAATGAGCAGTTCTTC
NA	TRBV5-5	NA	TRBJ2-3	CASSFRLRGTDTQYF	TGTGCCAGCAGCTTCAGGCTGCGGGGCACAGATACGCAGTATTTT
NA	TRBV2	few	TRBJ1-1	CATTPDIHTEAFF	TGTGCCACCACTCCGGACATACACACTGAAGCTTTCTTT
NA	TRBV5-1	few	TRBJ2-7	CASSPGSRSFIYEQYF	TGCGCCAGCAGCCCAGGGTCGCGGAGCTTCATTTACGAGCAGTACTTC
NA	TRBV25-1	NA	TRBJ1-2	CASSEWSRGYTF	TGTGCCAGCAGTGAATGGAGTCGAGGCTACACCTTC
TRBD1	TRBV6-1	NA	TRBJ1-6	CASSDGQVSRLLNSPLHF	TGTGCCAGCAGTGACGGACAGGTCAGCCGACTACTTAATTCACCCCTCCACTTT
NA	TRBV5-1	few	TRBJ2-5	CASSPTSTRSLQETQYF	TGCGCCAGCAGCCCTACCTCGACTAGGAGCCTCCAAGAGACCCAGTACTTC
TRBD1	TRBV5-4	NA	TRBJ1-5	CASSLDRGSNQPQHF	TGTGCCAGCAGTCTGGACAGGGGCAGCAATCAGCCCCAGCATTTT
NA	TRBV25-1	NA	TRBJ2-3	CASSEYSFGGLGTDTQYF	TGTGCCAGCAGTGAATACTCATTCGGCGGCCTCGGCACAGATACGCAGTATTTT
TRBD1	TRBV13	NA	TRBJ2-5	CASSLWTGKETQYF	TGTGCCAGCAGCTTATGGACAGGGAAAGAGACCCAGTACTTC
NA	TRBV7-2	NA	TRBJ1-6	CASSLLGGSRTLHF	TGTGCCAGCAGCTTATTGGGGGGGAGTAGGACCCTCCACTTT
NA	TRBV25-1	few	TRBJ2-7	CASSDPGTPEQYF	TGTGCCAGCAGTGATCCCGGGACACCCGAGCAGTACTTC
NA	TRBV4-1	few	TRBJ2-7	CASSPWGRPTYEQYF	TGCGCCAGCAGCCCGTGGGGCAGGCCAACCTACGAGCAGTACTTC
NA	TRBV7-9	NA	TRBJ1-2	CASAANYGYTF	TGTGCCAGCGCAGCTAACTATGGCTACACCTTC
TRBD2	TRBV5-1	NA	TRBJ2-7	CASSSGGPYEQYF	TGCGCCAGCAGCTCGGGGGGGCCCTACGAGCAGTACTTC
NA	TRBV7-8	NA	TRBJ2-5	CASSQHPRLAYF	TGTGCCAGCAGCCAACATCCGAGACTGGCGTACTTC
NA	TRBV6-1	NA	TRBJ2-3	CASTRTDTQYF	TGTGCCAGCACGAGAACAGATACGCAGTATTTT
NA	TRBV10-3	NA	TRBJ2-6	CAILQDSGANVLTF	TGTGCCATCTTGCAGGACTCTGGGGCCAACGTCCTGACTTTC
TRBD1	TRBV7-2	NA	TRBJ1-5	CASSLTGVQPQHF	TGTGCCAGCAGCCTCACAGGGGTACAGCCCCAGCATTTT
NA	TRBV19	NA	TRBJ1-1	CASNNGRTANTEAFF	TGTGCCAGTAACAACGGCCGGACAGCTAACACTGAAGCTTTCTTT
NA	TRBV5-1	NA	TRBJ1-1	CASSSTSGVGTEAFF	TGCGCCAGCAGCTCCACCTCCGGGGTTGGGACTGAAGCTTTCTTT
NA	TRBV6-4	few	TRBJ2-7	CASSVEGGRSYEQYF	TGTGCCAGCAGTGTGGAGGGGGGGCGGTCCTACGAGCAGTACTTC